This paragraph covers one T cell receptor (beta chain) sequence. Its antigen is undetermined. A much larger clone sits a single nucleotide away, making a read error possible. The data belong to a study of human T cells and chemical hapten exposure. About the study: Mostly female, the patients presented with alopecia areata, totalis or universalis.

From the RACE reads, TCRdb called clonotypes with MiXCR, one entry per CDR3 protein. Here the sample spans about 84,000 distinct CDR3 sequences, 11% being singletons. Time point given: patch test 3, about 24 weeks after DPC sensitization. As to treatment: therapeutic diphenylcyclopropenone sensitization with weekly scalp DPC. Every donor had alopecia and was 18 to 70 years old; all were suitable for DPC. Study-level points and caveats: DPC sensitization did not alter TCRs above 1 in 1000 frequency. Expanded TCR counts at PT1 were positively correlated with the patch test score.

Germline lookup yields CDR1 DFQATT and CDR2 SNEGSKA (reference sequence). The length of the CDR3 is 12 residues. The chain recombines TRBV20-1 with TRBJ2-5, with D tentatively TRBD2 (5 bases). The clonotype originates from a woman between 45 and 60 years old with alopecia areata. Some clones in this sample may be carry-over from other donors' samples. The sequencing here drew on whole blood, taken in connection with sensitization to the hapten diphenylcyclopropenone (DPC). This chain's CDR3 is CSDRGGAETQYF. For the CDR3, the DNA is TGCAGTGATAGAGGAGGTGCTGAGACCCAGTACTTC.